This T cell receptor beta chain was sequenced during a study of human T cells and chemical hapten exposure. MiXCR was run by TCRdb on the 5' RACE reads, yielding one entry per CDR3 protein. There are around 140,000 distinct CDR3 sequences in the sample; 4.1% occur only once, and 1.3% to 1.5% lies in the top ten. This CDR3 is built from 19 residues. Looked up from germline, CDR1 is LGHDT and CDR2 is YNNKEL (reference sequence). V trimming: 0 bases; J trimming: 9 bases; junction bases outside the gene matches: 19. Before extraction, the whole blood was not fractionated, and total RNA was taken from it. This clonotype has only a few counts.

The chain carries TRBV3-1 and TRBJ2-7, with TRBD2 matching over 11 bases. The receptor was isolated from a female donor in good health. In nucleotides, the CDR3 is TGTGCCAGCAGCCAAGATCGCCTAGCGGGGGGCCCAGGCGATAACGGGCAGTACTTC. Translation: CASSQDRLAGGPGDNGQYF.